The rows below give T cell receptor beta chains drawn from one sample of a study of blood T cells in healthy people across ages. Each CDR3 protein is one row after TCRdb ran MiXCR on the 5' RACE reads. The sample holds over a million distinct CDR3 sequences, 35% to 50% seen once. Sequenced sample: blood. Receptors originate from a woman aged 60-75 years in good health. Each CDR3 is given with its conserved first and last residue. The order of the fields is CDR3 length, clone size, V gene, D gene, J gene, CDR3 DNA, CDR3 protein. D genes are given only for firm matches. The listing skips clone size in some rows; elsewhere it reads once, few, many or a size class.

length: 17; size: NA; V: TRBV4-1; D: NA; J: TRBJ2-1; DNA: TGCGCCAGCAGCCAAGGAGTCCCGGGACACGCCTACAATGAGCAGTTCTTC; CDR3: CASSQGVPGHAYNEQFF
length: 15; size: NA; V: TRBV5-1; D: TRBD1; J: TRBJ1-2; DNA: TGCGCCAGCAGCTTGGCCGGGACAGGGAGTGAAGGCTACACCTTC; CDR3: CASSLAGTGSEGYTF
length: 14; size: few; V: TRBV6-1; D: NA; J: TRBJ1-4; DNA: TGTGCCAGCATAGACCCTTATCCGGGTGAAAAACTGTTTTTT; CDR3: CASIDPYPGEKLFF
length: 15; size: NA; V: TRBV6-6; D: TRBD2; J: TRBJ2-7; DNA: TGTGCCAGCAGTTATATTACGGGAGCCGGGGGGGAGCAGTACTTC; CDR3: CASSYITGAGGEQYF
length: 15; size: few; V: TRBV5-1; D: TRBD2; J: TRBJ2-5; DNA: TGCGCCAGCAGCTTTCTAGCGGGAAATCAGGAGACCCAGTACTTC; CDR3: CASSFLAGNQETQYF
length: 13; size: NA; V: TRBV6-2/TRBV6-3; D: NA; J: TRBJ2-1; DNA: TGTGCCAGCAGTTACTGGCGGGACAATGAGCAGTTCTTC; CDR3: CASSYWRDNEQFF
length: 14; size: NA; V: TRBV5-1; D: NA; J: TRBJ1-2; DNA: TGCGCCAGCAGCTTGGCAGGGGAGGAGTATGGCTACACCTTC; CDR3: CASSLAGEEYGYTF
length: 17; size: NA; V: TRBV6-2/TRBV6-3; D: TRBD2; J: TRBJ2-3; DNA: TGTGCCAGCATGGCACTAGCGGGAGGGCGGAGCACAGATACGCAGTATTTT; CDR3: CASMALAGGRSTDTQYF
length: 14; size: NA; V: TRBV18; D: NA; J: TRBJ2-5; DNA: TGTGCCAGCTCACCAGCCGCTCTGGAAGAGACCCAGTACTTC; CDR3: CASSPAALEETQYF
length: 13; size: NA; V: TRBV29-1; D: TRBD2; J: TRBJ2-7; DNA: TGCAGCGTTTCGACTAGCGGGGCCTACGGGCAGTACTTC; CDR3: CSVSTSGAYGQYF
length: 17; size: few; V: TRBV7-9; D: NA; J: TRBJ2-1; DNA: TGTGCCAGCAGCCCAGGGAACAGGGCAATACTATACAATGAGCAGTTCTTC; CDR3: CASSPGNRAILYNEQFF
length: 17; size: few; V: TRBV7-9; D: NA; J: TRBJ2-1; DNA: TGTGCCAGCAGCCATAGCCGTCCCGGGACAATTTACAATGAGCAGTTCTTC; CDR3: CASSHSRPGTIYNEQFF
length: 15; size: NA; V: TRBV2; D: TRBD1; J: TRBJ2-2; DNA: TGTGCCCGCTCGAAGGTCCAGGGGGTGACCGGGGAGCTGTTTTTT; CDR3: CARSKVQGVTGELFF
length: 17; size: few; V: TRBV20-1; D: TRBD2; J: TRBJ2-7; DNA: TGCAGTGCTAGAGGGGGGGGTGAAGCGGCACGCCCCTACGAGCAGTACTTC; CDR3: CSARGGGEAARPYEQYF
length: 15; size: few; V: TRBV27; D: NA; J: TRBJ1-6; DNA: TGTGCCAGCAGTCCCACGCGTGGGCTTGGTTCACCCCTCCACTTT; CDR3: CASSPTRGLGSPLHF
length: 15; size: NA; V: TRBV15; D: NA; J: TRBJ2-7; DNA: TGTGCCACCAGCAGAGAGGGACACCACTCCTACGAGCAGTACTTC; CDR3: CATSREGHHSYEQYF
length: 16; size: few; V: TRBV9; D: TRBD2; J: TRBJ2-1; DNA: TGTGCCAGCAGCCCCGCTAGCGGGAGCTCCTACAATGAGCAGTTCTTC; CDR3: CASSPASGSSYNEQFF
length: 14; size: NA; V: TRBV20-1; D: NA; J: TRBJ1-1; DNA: TGCAGTGCACTGCTCGCGGGTTCGAACACTGAAGCTTTCTTT; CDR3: CSALLAGSNTEAFF
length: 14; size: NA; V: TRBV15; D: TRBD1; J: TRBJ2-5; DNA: TGTGCCACCAGCAGACCGGGACAGGCAAAGGAGCAGTACTTC; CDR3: CATSRPGQAKEQYF
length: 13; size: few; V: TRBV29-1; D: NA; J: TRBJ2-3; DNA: TGCAGCGTTGGGCTAGCTGGTTTGGATACGCAGTATTTT; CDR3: CSVGLAGLDTQYF
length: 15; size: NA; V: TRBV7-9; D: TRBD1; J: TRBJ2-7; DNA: TGTGCCAGCAGTCCTATCGACAGGGGCTCCTACGAGCAGTACTTC; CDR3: CASSPIDRGSYEQYF